One sample yielded the 15 T cell receptor beta chains listed below, sequenced in a study of regulatory T cells in long-lasting Graves disease. Libraries of TCR beta came from iRepertoire HTBI primers plus Arm-PCR of CDR3 regions. Using its own MiXCR run on the multiplex PCR reads, TCRdb lists one record per CDR3 protein. Here the sample spans about 440,000 distinct CDR3 sequences, 15% being singletons. Time point here: newly diagnosed GD, antithyroid drugs for less than 3 months. PBMCs were the source of the RNA used for TCR sequencing. This sample was shared with a second study, whose subject was T cells in Graves' hyperthyroidism and ophthalmopathy.

The sample consisted of peripheral blood mononuclear cells (PBMCs), taken at new diagnosis, from a patient treated with antithyroid drugs. The receptors come from a woman aged 25 to 45 with Graves disease.

In this sample, this clonotype turned up many times. The gene calls are TRBV28 and TRBJ2-7; D may be TRBD1 (5 bases). V was pared by 2 bases and J by 1 base, with 21 bases between. CDR1 is MDHEN and CDR2 is SYDVKM in the germline V gene. CDR3 length equals 18 residues. The CDR3 here is CASSLPLVLGVLSYEQYF. For the CDR3, the DNA is TGTGCCAGCAGTTTACCCCTCGTCTTAGGGGTTTTATCCTACGAGCAGTACTTC.

Only a few counts were recorded for this clonotype. The gene calls are TRBV11-3 and TRBJ2-5; D is undetermined. This CDR3 is built from 12 residues. Germline V gene sequence: CDR1 SGHNT, CDR2 YENEEA. The V gene lost 3 bases and the J gene lost 7 bases, with 9 bases spanning the gap. The CDR3 nucleotides read TGTGCCAGCAGCTTCACACTTGCGACCCAGTACTTC. It encodes CASSFTLATQYF.

In its sample, this clonotype was seen many times. The chain is built from TRBV18 and TRBJ2-3; 8 bases line up with TRBD2. Germline loops: CDR1 KGHSH, CDR2 LQKENI. CDR3 length: 16 residues. Trimming at V came to 2 bases and at J to 4 bases, leaving 8 bases not matched to a gene. Here the CDR3 reads CASSPRASGRSDTQYF. CDR3 nucleotide sequence: TGTGCCAGCTCACCAAGGGCTAGCGGGCGTTCAGATACGCAGTATTTT.

This clonotype was picked up many times. The chain couples TRBV20-1 to TRBJ2-1; 10 bases align to TRBD2. Germline values: CDR1 DFQATT, CDR2 SNEGSKA (reference sequence). The CDR3 contains 16 residues. V shed 0 bases, J shed 4 bases, and the junction held 6 bases outside the gene matches. Here the CDR3 DNA reads TGCAGTGCTAGAGATCTAGCGGGGGTCTCTTACAATGAGCAGTTCTTC. Translation gives CSARDLAGVSYNEQFF.

This clonotype came up many times. This chain connects TRBV24-1 to TRBJ2-3, with 7 bases aligning to TRBD1. The germline CDR1 and CDR2 sequences are KGHDR and SFDVKD. J lost 2 bases, V lost 4 bases, and 8 bases had no gene match. The CDR3 extends over 16 amino acids. CDR3 nucleotide sequence: TGTGCCACCAGTGAGCCCTATACAGGGGCCACAGATACGCAGTATTTT. This gives the protein CATSEPYTGATDTQYF.

This clonotype was observed a few times. One end of the junction is discordant with germline, which a read error may explain. The chain couples TRBV24-1 to TRBJ2-3, with 11 nucleotides matching TRBD2. Germline V lookup: CDR1 KGHDR, CDR2 SFDVKD. The CDR3 contains 14 residues. The DNA of the CDR3 is TGTGCCCCCAGACTAGCGGGGATCACAGATACGCAGTATTTT. It is translated as CAPRLAGITDTQYF.

This chain uses TRBV20-1 with TRBJ2-3; D is perhaps TRBD2 (7 bases). The CDR3 contains 14 residues. Germline V lookup: CDR1 DFQATT, CDR2 SNEGSKA (reference sequence). V was clipped by 5 bases and J by 3 bases, with 15 bases between them. The CDR3 reads CSASRGPITDTQYF. CDR3 DNA: TGCAGTGCTTCGCGGGGGCCCATAACAGATACGCAGTATTTT.

This chain links TRBV20-1 with TRBJ2-7; 8 bases map to TRBD2. The CDR3 covers 13 residues. V dropped 3 bases and J dropped 3; count of bases not matched to a gene: 4. Germline V gene lookup returns CDR1 DFQATT and CDR2 SNEGSKA (reference sequence). This CDR3 is CSASPSGYYEQYF. The CDR3 DNA reads TGCAGTGCTAGCCCTAGCGGGTACTACGAGCAGTACTTC.

This clonotype showed up many times. The chain employs TRBV27 and TRBJ1-1; D might be TRBD1 (5 bases). Germline V lookup: CDR1 MNHEY, CDR2 SMNVEV (reference sequence). The ends were cut back, 2 bases at V and 1 base at J, with 8 bases in the middle. The CDR3 totals 14 residues. CDR3 amino acids: CASSLTQGNTEAFF. Written as DNA, the CDR3 is TGTGCCAGCAGTTTAACTCAGGGGAACACTGAAGCTTTCTTT.

In this sample, this clonotype turned up many times. The V gene is TRBV12-3 or TRBV12-4, the J gene TRBJ2-1; D perhaps matches TRBD1 (5 bases). This CDR3 contains 12 residues. V was cut by 1 base and J by 11 bases, with 9 bases left in between. CDR3 bases: TGTGCCAGCAGTTTAGAGGGGCAGCAGCAGTTCTTC. It codes for CASSLEGQQQFF.

This clonotype was detected a few times. The V and J genes are TRBV2 and TRBJ1-4; D might be TRBD1 (5 bases). The CDR3 totals 12 residues. Germline CDR1 reads SNHLY; CDR2 reads FYNNEI. V dropped 4 bases and J dropped 6 bases, with 6 bases sitting between them. The CDR3 region has the DNA TGTGCCAGCAGTGGGGGCGATGAAAAACTGTTTTTT. It yields the protein CASSGGDEKLFF.

This clonotype has ten or more counts. An end of the junction differs from the germline gene, which may be a read error. This rearrangement joins TRBV7-9 to TRBJ2-1; TRBD2 agrees at 11 bases. Germline-derived CDR1 and CDR2 are SEHNR and FQNEAQ (reference sequence). CDR3 size: 20 residues. CDR3 DNA sequence: TGTGCCAGCAGTGCGCAACCGGGACTAGCGGAGAGGCCCTCCTACAATGAGCAGCTCTTC. This translates into CASSAQPGLAERPSYNEQLF.

This clonotype has a count of ten or more. The chain is built from TRBV12-3 or TRBV12-4 and TRBJ2-1; TRBD2 aligns across 12 bases. The CDR3 is 17 residues long. Unmatched junction bases numbered 14, after V lost 6 bases and J lost 8 bases. DNA of the CDR3: TGTGCCAGCAGCGCTGCGGGACTAGCGGGTACTCGGGATGAGCAGTTCTTC. Protein product: CASSAAGLAGTRDEQFF.

This clonotype has just a few counts. The chain carries TRBV6-2 or TRBV6-3 and TRBJ1-2, with a tentative D call TRBD1 (5 bases). CDR1 is MNHEY and CDR2 is SVGEGT in the germline V gene. This CDR3 spans 13 amino acids. Between the trimmed V and J ends, which lost 6 bases and 6 bases, there was a span of 14 bases. CDR3 sequence: CASRPDRVNGYTF. CDR3 DNA: TGTGCCAGCAGACCTGACAGAGTTAATGGCTACACCTTC.

The rearrangement joins TRBV24-1 to TRBJ2-3; the D gene is possibly TRBD1 (6 bases). Germline CDR1 KGHDR, CDR2 SFDVKD. The V gene lost 5 bases and the J gene lost 5 bases, with 16 bases spanning the gap. The CDR3 has 15 amino acids. CDR3 bases: TGTGCCACCAGTGTGGGAACAGGGATTGGAGATACGCAGTATTTT. It translates to CATSVGTGIGDTQYF.